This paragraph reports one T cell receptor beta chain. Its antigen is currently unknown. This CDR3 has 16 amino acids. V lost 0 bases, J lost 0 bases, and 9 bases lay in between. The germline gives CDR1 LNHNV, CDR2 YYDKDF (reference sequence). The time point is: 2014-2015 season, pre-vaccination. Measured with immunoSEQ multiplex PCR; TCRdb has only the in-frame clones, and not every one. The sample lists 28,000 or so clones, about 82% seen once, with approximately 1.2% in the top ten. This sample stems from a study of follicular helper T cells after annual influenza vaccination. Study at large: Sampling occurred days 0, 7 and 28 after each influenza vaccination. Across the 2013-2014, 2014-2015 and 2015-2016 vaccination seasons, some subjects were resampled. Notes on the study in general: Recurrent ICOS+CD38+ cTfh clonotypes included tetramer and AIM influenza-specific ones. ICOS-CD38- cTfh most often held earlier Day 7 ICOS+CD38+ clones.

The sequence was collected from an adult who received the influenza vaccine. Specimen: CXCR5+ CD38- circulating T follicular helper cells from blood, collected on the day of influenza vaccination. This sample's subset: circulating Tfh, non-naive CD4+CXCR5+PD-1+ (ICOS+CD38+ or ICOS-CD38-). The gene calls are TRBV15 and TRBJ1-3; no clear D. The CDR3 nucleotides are TGTGCCACCAGCAGAGAACAGACCTCCTCTGGAAACACCATATATTTT. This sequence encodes CATSREQTSSGNTIYF.